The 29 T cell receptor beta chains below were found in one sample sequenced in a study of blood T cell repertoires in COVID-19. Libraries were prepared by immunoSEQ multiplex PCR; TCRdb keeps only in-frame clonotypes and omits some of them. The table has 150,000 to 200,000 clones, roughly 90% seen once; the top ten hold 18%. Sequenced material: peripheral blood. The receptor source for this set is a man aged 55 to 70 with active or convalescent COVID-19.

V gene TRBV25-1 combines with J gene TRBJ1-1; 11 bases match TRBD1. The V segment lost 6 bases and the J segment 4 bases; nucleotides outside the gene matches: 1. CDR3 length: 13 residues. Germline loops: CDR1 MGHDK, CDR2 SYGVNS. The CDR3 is CASRDRGLTEAFF. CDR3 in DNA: TGTGCCAGCAGGGACAGGGGGCTCACTGAAGCTTTCTTT.

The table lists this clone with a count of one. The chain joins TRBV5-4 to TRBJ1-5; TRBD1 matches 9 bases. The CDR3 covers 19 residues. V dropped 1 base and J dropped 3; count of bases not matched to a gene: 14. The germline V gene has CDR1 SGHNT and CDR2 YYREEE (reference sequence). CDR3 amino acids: CASSLPTYRDREHNQPQHF. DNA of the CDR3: TGTGCCAGCAGCTTGCCTACTTACCGGGACAGGGAGCACAATCAGCCCCAGCATTTT.

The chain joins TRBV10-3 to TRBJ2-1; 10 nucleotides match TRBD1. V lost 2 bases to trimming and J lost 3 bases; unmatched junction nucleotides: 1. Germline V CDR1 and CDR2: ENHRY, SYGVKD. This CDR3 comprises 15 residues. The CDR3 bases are TGTGCCATCAGTGAGGGACAGGGGGTCTACAATGAGCAGTTCTTC. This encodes CAISEGQGVYNEQFF.

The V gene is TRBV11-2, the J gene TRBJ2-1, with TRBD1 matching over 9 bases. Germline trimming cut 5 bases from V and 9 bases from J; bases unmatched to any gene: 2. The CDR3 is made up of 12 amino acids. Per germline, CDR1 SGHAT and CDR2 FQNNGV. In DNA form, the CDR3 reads TGTGCCAGCAGCGGGACAGGGATTGAGCAGTTCTTC. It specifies CASSGTGIEQFF.

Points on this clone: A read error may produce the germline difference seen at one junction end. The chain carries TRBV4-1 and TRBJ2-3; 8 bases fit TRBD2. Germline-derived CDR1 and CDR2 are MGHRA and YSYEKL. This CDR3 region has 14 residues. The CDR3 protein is CASSQQRGPDTQYF. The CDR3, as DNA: TGCGCCAGCAGCCAACAGCGGGGGCCGGATACACAGTATTTT.

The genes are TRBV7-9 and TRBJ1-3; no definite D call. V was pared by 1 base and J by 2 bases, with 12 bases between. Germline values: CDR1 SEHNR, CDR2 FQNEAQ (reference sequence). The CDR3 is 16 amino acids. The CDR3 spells CASSLGSAVTGNTIYF. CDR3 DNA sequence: TGTGCCAGCAGCTTAGGGTCAGCGGTTACTGGAAACACCATATATTTT.

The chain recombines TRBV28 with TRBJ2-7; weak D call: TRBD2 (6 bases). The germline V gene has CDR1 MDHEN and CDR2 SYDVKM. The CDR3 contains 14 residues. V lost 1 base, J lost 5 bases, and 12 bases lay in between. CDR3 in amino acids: CASSLSGGIDEQYF. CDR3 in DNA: TGTGCCAGCAGTTTATCAGGCGGGATCGACGAGCAGTACTTC.

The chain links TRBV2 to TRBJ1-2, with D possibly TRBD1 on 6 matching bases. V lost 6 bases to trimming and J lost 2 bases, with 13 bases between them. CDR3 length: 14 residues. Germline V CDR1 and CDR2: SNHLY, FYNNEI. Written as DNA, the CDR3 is TGTGCCAGCAGGCCCGGGGGGCAGAACTATGGCTACACCTTC. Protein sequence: CASRPGGQNYGYTF.

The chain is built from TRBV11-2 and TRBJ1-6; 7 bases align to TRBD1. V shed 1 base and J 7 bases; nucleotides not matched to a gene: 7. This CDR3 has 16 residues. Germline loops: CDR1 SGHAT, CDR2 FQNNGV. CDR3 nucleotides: TGTGCCAGCAGCTTAGGGACAGGTGGGCGGAATTCACCCCTCCACTTT. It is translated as CASSLGTGGRNSPLHF.

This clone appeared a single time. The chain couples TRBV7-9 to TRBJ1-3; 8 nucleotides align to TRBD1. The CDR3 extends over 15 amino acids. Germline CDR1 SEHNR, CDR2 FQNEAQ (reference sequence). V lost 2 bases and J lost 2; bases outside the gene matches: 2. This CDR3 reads CASSLLGQAGNTIYF. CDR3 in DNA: TGTGCCAGCAGCTTATTGGGACAGGCTGGAAACACCATATATTTT.

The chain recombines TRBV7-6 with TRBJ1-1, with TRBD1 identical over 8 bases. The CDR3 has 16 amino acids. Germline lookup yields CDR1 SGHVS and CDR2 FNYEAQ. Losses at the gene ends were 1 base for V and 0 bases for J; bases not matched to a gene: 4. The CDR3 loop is CASSLVQGALNTEAFF. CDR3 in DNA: TGTGCCAGCAGCTTAGTGCAGGGGGCACTGAACACTGAAGCTTTCTTT.

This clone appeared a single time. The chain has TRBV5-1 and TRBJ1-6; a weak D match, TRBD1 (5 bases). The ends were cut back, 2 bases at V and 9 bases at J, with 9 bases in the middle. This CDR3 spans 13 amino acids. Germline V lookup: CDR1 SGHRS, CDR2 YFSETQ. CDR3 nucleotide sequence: TGCGCCAGCAGCTTTGCCACAGGTTCACCCCTCCACTTT. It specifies CASSFATGSPLHF.

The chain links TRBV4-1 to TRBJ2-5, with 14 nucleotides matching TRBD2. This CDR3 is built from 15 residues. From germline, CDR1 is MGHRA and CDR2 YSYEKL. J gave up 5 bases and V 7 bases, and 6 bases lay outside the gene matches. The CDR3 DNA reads TGCGCCAGCACAAGACTAGCGGGGGGGATGGAGACCCAGTACTTC. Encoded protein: CASTRLAGGMETQYF.

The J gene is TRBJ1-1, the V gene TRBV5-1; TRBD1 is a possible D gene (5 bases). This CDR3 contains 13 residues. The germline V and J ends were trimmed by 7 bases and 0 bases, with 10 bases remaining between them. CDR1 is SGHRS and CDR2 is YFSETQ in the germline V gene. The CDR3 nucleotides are TGCGCCAGCGCCAGGGTCCTGAACACTGAAGCTTTCTTT. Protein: CASARVLNTEAFF.

CDR3 coding DNA: TGTGCCAGCCGAGGGCGGGAGGGAAGCTCCTACGAGCAGTACTTC. It specifies CASRGREGSSYEQYF. V is TRBV6-5 and J is TRBJ2-7, with 9 bases fitting TRBD2. The CDR3 covers 15 residues. After removal of 8 bases from V and 0 bases from J, the junction contained 8 bases not matched to a gene. The germline V gene encodes CDR1 MNHEY and CDR2 SVGAGI.

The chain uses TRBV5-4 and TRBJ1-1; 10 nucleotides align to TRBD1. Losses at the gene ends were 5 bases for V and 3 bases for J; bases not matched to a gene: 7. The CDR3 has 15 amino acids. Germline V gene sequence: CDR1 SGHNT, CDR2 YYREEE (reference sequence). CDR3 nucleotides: TGTGCCAGCAGAGGACAGGGGGAGGGGGACACTGAAGCTTTCTTT. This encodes CASRGQGEGDTEAFF.

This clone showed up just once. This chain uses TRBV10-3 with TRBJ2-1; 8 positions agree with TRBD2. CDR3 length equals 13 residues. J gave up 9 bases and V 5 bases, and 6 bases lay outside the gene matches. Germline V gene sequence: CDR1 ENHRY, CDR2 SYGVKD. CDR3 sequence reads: CAISPGLGAEQFF. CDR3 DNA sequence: TGTGCCATCAGTCCGGGACTAGGGGCTGAGCAGTTCTTC.

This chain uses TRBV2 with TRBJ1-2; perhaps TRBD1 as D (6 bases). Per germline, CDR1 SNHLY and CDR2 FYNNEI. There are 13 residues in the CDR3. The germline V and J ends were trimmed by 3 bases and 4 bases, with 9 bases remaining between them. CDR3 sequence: CASSDHRVYGYTF. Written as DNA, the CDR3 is TGTGCCAGCAGTGATCACAGGGTCTATGGCTACACCTTC. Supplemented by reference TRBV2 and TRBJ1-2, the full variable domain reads EPEVTQTPSHQVTQMGQEVILRCVPISNHLYFYWYRQILGQKVEFLVSFYNNEISEKSEIFDDQFSVERPDGSNFTLKIRSTKLEDSAMYFCASSDHRVYGYTFGSGTRLTVV.

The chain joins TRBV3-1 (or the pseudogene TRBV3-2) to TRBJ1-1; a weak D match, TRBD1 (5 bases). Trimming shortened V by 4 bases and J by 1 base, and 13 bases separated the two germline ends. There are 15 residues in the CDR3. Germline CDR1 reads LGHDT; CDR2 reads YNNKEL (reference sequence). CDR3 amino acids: CASSRMGGWNTEAFF. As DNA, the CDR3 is TGTGCCAGCAGCCGAATGGGGGGTTGGAACACTGAAGCTTTCTTT.

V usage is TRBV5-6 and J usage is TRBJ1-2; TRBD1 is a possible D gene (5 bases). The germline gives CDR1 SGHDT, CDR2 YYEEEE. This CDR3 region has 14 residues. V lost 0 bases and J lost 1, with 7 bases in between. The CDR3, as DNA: TGTGCCAGCAGCTTGGGGACACTTAACTATGGCTACACCTTC. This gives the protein CASSLGTLNYGYTF. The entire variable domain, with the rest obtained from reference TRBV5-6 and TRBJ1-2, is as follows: DAGVTQSPTHLIKTRGQQVTLRCSPKSGHDTVSWYQQALGQGPQFIFQYYEEEERQRGNFPDRFSGHQFPNYSSELNVNALLLGDSALYLCASSLGTLNYGYTFGSGTRLTVV.

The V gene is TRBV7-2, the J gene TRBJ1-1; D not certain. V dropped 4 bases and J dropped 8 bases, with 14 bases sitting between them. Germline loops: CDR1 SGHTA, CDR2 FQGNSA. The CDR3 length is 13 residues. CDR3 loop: CASSSQEHLEAFF. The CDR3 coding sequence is TGTGCCAGCAGCTCGCAAGAACATTTGGAAGCTTTCTTT.

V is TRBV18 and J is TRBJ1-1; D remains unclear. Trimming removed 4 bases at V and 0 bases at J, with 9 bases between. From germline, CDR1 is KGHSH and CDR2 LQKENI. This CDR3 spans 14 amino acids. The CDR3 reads CASSLSSMNTEAFF. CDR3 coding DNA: TGTGCCAGCTCACTGAGTTCTATGAACACTGAAGCTTTCTTT.

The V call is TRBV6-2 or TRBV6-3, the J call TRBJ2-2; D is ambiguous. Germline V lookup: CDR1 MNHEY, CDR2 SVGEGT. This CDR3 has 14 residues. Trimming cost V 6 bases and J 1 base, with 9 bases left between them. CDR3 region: CASSLEWNTGELFF. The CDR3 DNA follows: TGTGCCAGCAGCTTAGAGTGGAACACCGGGGAGCTGTTTTTT.

CDR3 bases: TGTGCCAGCAGTGACCCCGCAGTCTACGAGCAGTACTTC. It translates to CASSDPAVYEQYF. V is TRBV6-1 and J is TRBJ2-7; D remains unclear. Germline CDR1 is MNHNS and CDR2 is SASEGT. The CDR3 loop spans 13 amino acids. V was pared by 3 bases and J by 3 bases, with 9 bases between.

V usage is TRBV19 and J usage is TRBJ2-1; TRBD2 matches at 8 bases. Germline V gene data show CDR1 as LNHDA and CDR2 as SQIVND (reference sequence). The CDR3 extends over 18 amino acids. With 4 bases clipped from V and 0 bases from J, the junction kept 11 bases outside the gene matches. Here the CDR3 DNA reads TGTGCCAGTAGTAGCTTCCCGGGGGGGGCCTACTCCTACAATGAGCAGTTCTTC. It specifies CASSSFPGGAYSYNEQFF.

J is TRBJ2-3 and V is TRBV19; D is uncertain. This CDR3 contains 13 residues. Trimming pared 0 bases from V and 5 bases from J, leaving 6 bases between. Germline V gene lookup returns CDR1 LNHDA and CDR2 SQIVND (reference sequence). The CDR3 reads CASSIDRVDTQYF. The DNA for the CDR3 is TGTGCCAGTAGTATAGATCGGGTAGATACGCAGTATTTT.

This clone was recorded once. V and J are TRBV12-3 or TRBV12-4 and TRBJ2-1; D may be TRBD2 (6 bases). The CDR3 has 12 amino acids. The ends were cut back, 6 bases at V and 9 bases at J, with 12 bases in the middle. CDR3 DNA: TGTGCCAGCAGACTAGCCGTGGGTGAGCAGTTCTTC. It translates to CASRLAVGEQFF.

CDR3 loop: CASSPNSGAGANEKLFF. The CDR3, as DNA: TGCGCCAGCAGCCCAAATTCAGGGGCAGGAGCTAATGAAAAACTGTTTTTT. This chain connects TRBV5-1 to TRBJ1-4; D may be TRBD1 (6 bases). The CDR3 consists of 17 residues. Germline-derived CDR1 and CDR2 are SGHRS and YFSETQ. V was shortened by 4 bases and J by 3 bases, with 19 bases between the two germline ends. Combining the CDR3 with reference TRBV5-1 and TRBJ1-4 gives the whole variable domain KAGVTQTPRYLIKTRGQQVTLSCSPISGHRSVSWYQQTPGQGLQFLFEYFSETQRNKGNFPGRFSGRQFSNSRSEMNVSTLELGDSALYLCASSPNSGAGANEKLFFGSGTQLSVL.

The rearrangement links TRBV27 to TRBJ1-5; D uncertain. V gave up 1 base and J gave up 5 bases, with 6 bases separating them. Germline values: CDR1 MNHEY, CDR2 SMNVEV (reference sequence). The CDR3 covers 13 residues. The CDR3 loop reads CASSLFPDQPQHF. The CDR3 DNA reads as TGTGCCAGCAGTTTATTTCCCGATCAGCCCCAGCATTTT.